This entry describes one T cell receptor (beta chain). Compared with the rest of its sample, this clonotype is large (0.1 to 1%). Its antigen remains undetermined. No base quality information exists; no much larger clone differs at one position. Library method: PCR. The data were produced on an Illumina MiSeq. Next generation amplicon sequencing was used to characterize TCR beta DJ and VDJ rearrangements. In the original analysis: Clonal TCR beta rearrangements were identified by analyzing amplicon sequencing data with the Vidjil software. TCR beta rearrangement characteristics were compared between RUNX1-mutated and wildtype groups using two-tailed Fisher exact tests. TCRdb handled the public reads itself, with Q25 trimming in fastp and clone calling in MiXCR, and kept productive beta chains. Each record represents a unique CDR3 protein, reported with the most common genes and DNA among its rows. The V and J calls reflect TCRdb's pipeline rather than the authors' work. Here the sample has approximately 730 distinct CDR3 sequences; roughly 31% occur a single time. In total, the top ten clones hold about 35% of the sample.

The entry originates in a study of RUNX1 and TCR beta rearrangement in T-cell leukemia (dated by TCRdb to the early 2020s). Notes on the research overall: The study compared TCR beta rearrangements and CDR3 junctions in approximately 13 T-ALLs carrying mono-allelic acquired RUNX1 mutations versus roughly 12 RUNX1 wildtype T-ALLs. Every RUNX1 mutation in the mutated group was heterozygous, with 10 to 11 located in the Runt homology domain and a few in the transactivation domain. The RUNX1 wildtype T-ALLs were matched on an immature maturation arrest stage, which was defined as the absence of cytoplasmic or surface TCR beta protein. RUNX1 wildtype T-ALLs were chosen to carry at least incomplete clonal TCR beta rearrangements so that D1 versus D2 segment comparison could be performed. More diverse maturation arrest stages were spanned by RUNX1-mutated T-ALLs, including cases arrested before the onset of TCR beta rearrangement. TCR beta rearrangements in human T-ALL were analyzed for comparison with results obtained from a Runx1 knockout mouse model. The RUNX1 mutation status of the T-ALL cases had been established in an earlier study. The multicentric trials were GRAALL-2003 and GRAALL-2005. TCR rearrangements were assessed by Genescan analysis after EuroClonality multiplex PCR on genomic DNA. General findings and caveats noted by the study authors: The number of available clonal rearrangements was too small to assess TCR beta CDR3 length or D segment truncation in T-ALLs. A smaller share of RUNX1-mutated T-ALLs had clonal TCR beta rearrangements (around 62%) than has been reported for T-ALL in general (over 75%). In clonal rearrangements, TCR beta D1 segment usage was not significantly different between RUNX1-mutated (approximately 80%) and wildtype (roughly 61%) T-ALLs. RUNX1-mutated and wildtype T-ALLs showed similar TCR beta J1 cluster usage, with no significant difference.

For oncotyping and quantification of minimal residual disease, T-ALL samples were taken at diagnosis from children and adults treated according to protocol. The specimen sequenced was blood. The source is a male donor with T-cell acute lymphoblastic leukemia.

The CDR3 in this case is CASSQAPGPNEAFF. The sequenced DNA is TGTGCCAGCAGCCAAGCTCCGGGGCCCAATGAAGCTTTCTTT. Recombination connected TRBV14 to TRBJ1-1, and TRBD1 may be the D gene, going by 5 matching bases. According to the germline V gene, CDR1 reads SGHDN and CDR2 reads FVKESK. At the junction V is shortened by 1 base and J by 7 bases, with 13 bases in between. The CDR3 goes from the cysteine to the phenylalanine over 14 residues. This entry keeps only the CDR3 DNA: 42 bases, framed from base 1.